Each of the 24 T cell receptor beta chains below was sequenced from the same sample in a study of beta chain features in type 1 diabetes. Study-wide findings and caveats: Type 1 diabetes patients had moderately but significantly shorter TCRB CDR3s in all four CD4+ subsets.

For these receptors, no antigen is known. Sequenced material consisted of expressed TCRB transcripts (all of the isolated RNA was reverse transcribed). TCRdb's table, derived via immunoSEQ multiplex PCR, lists solely in-frame clones and lacks some. This table has about 360,000 clones, 10% to 15% appearing once. Sample: naive CD4+ T cells from blood. These receptors all stem from a woman younger than 35 with type 1 diabetes.

The V call is TRBV9, the J call TRBJ2-7; 7 nucleotides line up with TRBD2. The V and J ends lost 4 bases and 3 bases, in that order; junction bases with no gene match: 4. Germline V gives CDR1 SGDLS, CDR2 YYNGEE. The CDR3 is 13 residues long. The CDR3 sequence: CASSREADYEQYF. Written as DNA, the CDR3 is TGTGCCAGCAGCCGGGAGGCTGACTACGAGCAGTACTTC.

V gene TRBV30 combines with J gene TRBJ2-7, with 9 bases identical to TRBD1. CDR1 is GTSNPN and CDR2 is SVGIG in the germline V gene (reference sequence). V lost 3 bases, J lost 3 bases, and 9 bases stayed unmatched. The CDR3 totals 15 residues. CDR3 in DNA: TGTGCCTGGAGGCCGCCGGGACAGGGCTACTACGAGCAGTACTTC. This sequence encodes CAWRPPGQGYYEQYF. Variable domain in full (rest from reference TRBV30 and TRBJ2-7): SQTIHQWPATLVQPVGSPLSLECTVEGTSNPNLYWYRQAAGRGLQLLFYSVGIGQISSEVPQNLSASRPQDRQFILSSKKLLLSDSGFYLCAWRPPGQGYYEQYFGPGTRLTVT.

The chain combines TRBV30 with TRBJ2-1, with D uncertain. Trimming took 2 bases from V and 3 from J, leaving 5 bases between them. Germline V gene lookup returns CDR1 GTSNPN and CDR2 SVGIG (reference sequence). The CDR3 runs to 12 residues. CDR3 sequence (DNA): TGTGCCTGGAGTACAAACTACAATGAGCAGTTCTTC. Translating it yields CAWSTNYNEQFF. Using reference TRBV30 and TRBJ2-1 for the parts outside the CDR3, the full variable domain is SQTIHQWPATLVQPVGSPLSLECTVEGTSNPNLYWYRQAAGRGLQLLFYSVGIGQISSEVPQNLSASRPQDRQFILSSKKLLLSDSGFYLCAWSTNYNEQFFGPGTRLTVL.

In its sample, this clone was seen a few times. V and J are TRBV6-6 and TRBJ1-1; D remains unclear. Looked up from germline, CDR1 is MNHNY and CDR2 is SVGAGI (reference sequence). Trimming removed 5 bases at V and 0 bases at J, with 7 bases between. This CDR3 has 13 amino acids. The CDR3 sequence: CASSRGLNTEAFF. CDR3 bases: TGTGCCAGCAGTCGAGGCCTGAACACTGAAGCTTTCTTT.

The rearrangement links TRBV25-1 to TRBJ2-3, with D tentatively TRBD2 (6 bases). The length of the CDR3 is 18 residues. Trimming pared 3 bases from V and 4 bases from J, leaving 23 bases between. Germline loops: CDR1 MGHDK, CDR2 SYGVNS. The CDR3 DNA is TGTGCCAGCAGTGAGTTGGAGACTAGACTACTTTACGCAGATACGCAGTATTTT. Protein: CASSELETRLLYADTQYF.

The rearrangement uses TRBV4-2 and TRBJ2-1, with 14 bases lining up with TRBD2. This CDR3 region has 17 residues. The junction had 7 bases not matched to a gene; V was cut back by 5 bases and J by 4 bases. The germline CDR1 and CDR2 sequences are LGHNA and YNFKEQ. The CDR3 here is CASSWRLAGGIYNEQFF. Here the CDR3 DNA reads TGTGCCAGCAGCTGGAGACTAGCGGGAGGGATATACAATGAGCAGTTCTTC.

J is TRBJ2-1 and V is TRBV5-4; D might be TRBD1 (5 bases). CDR3 length equals 13 residues. Germline lookup yields CDR1 SGHNT and CDR2 YYREEE (reference sequence). V was pared by 0 bases and J by 7 bases, with 8 bases between. CDR3 in DNA: TGTGCCAGCAGCTTGGGGGGCCGAAATGAGCAGTTCTTC. Amino acid sequence: CASSLGGRNEQFF.

The genes are TRBV10-3 and TRBJ1-5; 7 nucleotides match TRBD1. Trimming took 5 bases from V and 3 from J; bases not matched to a gene: 4. Germline V lookup: CDR1 ENHRY, CDR2 SYGVKD. The CDR3 loop spans 14 amino acids. The CDR3 is CAISPDRDNQPQHF. The DNA of the CDR3 is TGTGCCATCAGTCCCGACAGGGACAATCAGCCCCAGCATTTT.

The chain joins TRBV9 to TRBJ1-5; the D is unclear. The V and J ends lost 0 bases and 5 bases respectively, with 6 bases between them. From germline, CDR1 is SGDLS and CDR2 YYNGEE. This CDR3 spans 13 amino acids. The CDR3 coding sequence is TGTGCCAGCAGCGTAGATCAGGATCAGCCCCAGCATTTT. It is translated as CASSVDQDQPQHF.

This clone was seen a handful of times. This chain uses TRBV7-3 with TRBJ2-1; D gene unclear. Trimming removed 5 bases at V and 7 bases at J, with 12 bases between. Germline values: CDR1 SGHTA, CDR2 FQGTGA. The CDR3 loop spans 13 amino acids. The CDR3 DNA is TGTGCCAGCAGCCCAAATCGAGTTAATGAGCAGTTCTTC. This sequence encodes CASSPNRVNEQFF.

The chain couples TRBV7-2 to TRBJ2-7; 7 nucleotides align to TRBD1. From germline, CDR1 is SGHTA and CDR2 FQGNSA. CDR3 length: 14 amino acids. The V segment lost 6 bases and the J segment 0 bases; nucleotides outside the gene matches: 5. DNA of the CDR3: TGTGCCAGCAGTCCTGGGGACAGCTCCTACGAGCAGTACTTC. Protein: CASSPGDSSYEQYF.

V is TRBV6-1 and J is TRBJ2-1, with 7 bases aligning to TRBD2. The V gene end was trimmed by 4 bases and the J gene end by 0 bases; junction bases not matched to a gene: 3. CDR1 MNHNS and CDR2 SASEGT come from the germline V gene. The CDR3 contains 15 residues. The CDR3 here is CASSGSGGSYNEQFF. For the CDR3, the DNA is TGTGCCAGCAGTGGCTCGGGGGGCTCCTACAATGAGCAGTTCTTC.

Turning to this clone: Within the sample, other DNA sequences also encode this same CDR3. The chain carries TRBV29-1 and TRBJ1-1; no definite D call. Looked up from germline, CDR1 is SQVTM and CDR2 is ANQGSEA. This CDR3 has 13 amino acids. With 3 bases removed from V and 0 bases from J, the gap between germline ends came to 8 bases. For the CDR3, the DNA is TGCAGCGTTGAGGGGAGACTGAACACTGAAGCTTTCTTT. Its protein product is CSVEGRLNTEAFF.

This clone occurred once. Other DNA sequences of this sample code for an identical CDR3. J is TRBJ2-3 and V is TRBV5-1; tentative D call: TRBD1 (6 bases). Germline loops: CDR1 SGHRS, CDR2 YFSETQ. Trimming cost V 2 bases and J 5 bases, with 6 bases left between them. The CDR3 consists of 12 residues. CDR3 residues: CASSLGGDTQYF. CDR3 nucleotides: TGCGCCAGCAGCTTAGGGGGAGATACGCAGTATTTT.

This clone was counted a few times. The chain couples TRBV18 to TRBJ1-2; 7 bases agree with TRBD1. The length of the CDR3 is 13 residues. Germline CDR1 and CDR2: KGHSH and LQKENI. The J segment lost 5 bases and the V segment lost 4 bases, leaving 4 bases of the junction unmatched. In DNA form, the CDR3 reads TGTGCCAGCTCACAAGGACAGGATTATGGCTACACCTTC. Its translation is CASSQGQDYGYTF.

This clone has just a few counts. The V gene is TRBV7-9, the J gene TRBJ2-7; D is undetermined. CDR3 size: 11 residues. Per germline, CDR1 SEHNR and CDR2 FQNEAQ (reference sequence). V gave up 5 bases and J gave up 5 bases, with 7 bases separating them. Here the CDR3 reads CASSPQDEQYF. Written as DNA, the CDR3 is TGTGCCAGCAGCCCCCAGGACGAGCAGTACTTC.

The rearrangement uses TRBV5-1 and TRBJ1-2; D is ambiguous. The CDR3 sequence is 12 residues long. The ends were cut back, 2 bases at V and 4 bases at J, with 6 bases in the middle. From germline, CDR1 is SGHRS and CDR2 YFSETQ. The CDR3 DNA reads TGCGCCAGCAGCTTCCTAAGCTATGGCTACACCTTC. Translating it yields CASSFLSYGYTF. Filled out from reference TRBV5-1 and TRBJ1-2, the complete variable domain reads KAGVTQTPRYLIKTRGQQVTLSCSPISGHRSVSWYQQTPGQGLQFLFEYFSETQRNKGNFPGRFSGRQFSNSRSEMNVSTLELGDSALYLCASSFLSYGYTFGSGTRLTVV.

J is TRBJ2-7 and V is TRBV10-3, with D maybe TRBD2 (6 bases). Germline loops: CDR1 ENHRY, CDR2 SYGVKD. Trimming took 9 bases from V and 3 from J, leaving 18 bases between them. CDR3 length: 14 amino acids. The CDR3 protein is CAIHSGISNYEQYF. For the CDR3, the DNA is TGTGCCATTCATAGCGGTATATCTAACTACGAGCAGTACTTC.

The chain is built from TRBV7-7 and TRBJ2-5; no firm D call. With 5 bases removed from V and 2 bases from J, the gap between germline ends came to 9 bases. The CDR3 has 13 amino acids. Germline V gives CDR1 SSHAT, CDR2 FNYEAQ (reference sequence). CDR3: CASSPLEQETQYF. The CDR3 nucleotides are TGTGCCAGCAGCCCCTTGGAGCAAGAGACCCAGTACTTC. The full variable domain, in which reference TRBV7-7 and TRBJ2-5 provide the parts outside the CDR3, is GAGVSQSPRYKVTKRGQDVTLRCDPISSHATLYWYQQALGQGPEFLTYFNYEAQPDKSGLPSDRFSAERPEGSISTLTIQRTEQRDSAMYRCASSPLEQETQYFGPGTRLLVL.

This clone has only a few counts. This sequence joins TRBV7-6 and TRBJ2-7, with 7 bases that match TRBD2. Germline CDR1 reads SGHVS; CDR2 reads FNYEAQ. The V and J ends lost 2 bases and 5 bases, in that order; junction bases with no gene match: 12. This CDR3 is 16 amino acids long. DNA of the CDR3: TGTGCCAGCAGCTTACAGGTTCGAGCGGGAAACCACGAGCAGTACTTC. Its protein product is CASSLQVRAGNHEQYF. The variable domain in full, completed from reference TRBV7-6 and TRBJ2-7, reads GAGVSQSPRYKVTKRGQDVALRCDPISGHVSLYWYRQALGQGPEFLTYFNYEAQQDKSGLPNDRFSAERPEGSISTLTIQRTEQRDSAMYRCASSLQVRAGNHEQYFGPGTRLTVT.

This clone was counted only a few times. V usage is TRBV13 and J usage is TRBJ2-2; D is undetermined. CDR3 length: 16 residues. Germline V gene lookup returns CDR1 PRHDT and CDR2 FYEKMQ (reference sequence). V lost 1 base to trimming and J lost 2 bases, with 11 bases between them. CDR3: CASSLEAAPNTGELFF. The CDR3 DNA is TGTGCCAGCAGCTTAGAGGCAGCGCCCAACACCGGGGAGCTGTTTTTT.

This clone was counted only a few times. This chain links TRBV19 with TRBJ2-5, with D possibly TRBD2 on 5 matching bases. V dropped 3 bases and J dropped 0 bases, with 8 bases sitting between them. CDR1 LNHDA and CDR2 SQIVND come from the germline V gene (reference sequence). CDR3 size: 14 residues. The CDR3 loop is CASSMRADQETQYF. CDR3 DNA sequence: TGTGCCAGTAGTATGCGGGCAGACCAAGAGACCCAGTACTTC.

Only a few counts were recorded for this clone. This sequence joins TRBV13 and TRBJ1-5; unclear D gene. In germline, CDR1 is PRHDT, CDR2 FYEKMQ (reference sequence). The CDR3 is made up of 12 amino acids. V lost 5 bases to trimming and J lost 2 bases, with 4 bases between them. Here the CDR3 DNA reads TGTGCCAGCAGCCGCGGCAATCAGCCCCAGCATTTT. It yields the protein CASSRGNQPQHF. Using reference TRBV13 and TRBJ1-5 for the parts outside the CDR3, the full variable domain is AAGVIQSPRHLIKEKRETATLKCYPIPRHDTVYWYQQGPGQDPQFLISFYEKMQSDKGSIPDRFSAQQFSDYHSELNMSSLELGDSALYFCASSRGNQPQHFGDGTRLSIL.

Note on this clone: One end of the junction is discordant with germline, which a read error may explain. This rearrangement joins TRBV29-1 to TRBJ1-1, with 8 positions matching TRBD1. The CDR3 extends over 17 amino acids. Germline V lookup: CDR1 SQVTM, CDR2 ANQGSEA. The CDR3 sequence is CSVQDSRSAGGRTEAFF. CDR3 nucleotides: TGCAGCGTTCAAGACTCGCGGTCCGCAGGGGGCCGGACTGAAGCTTTCTTT.